This T cell receptor (beta chain) was obtained from a study of T cell repertoires in cytomegalovirus infection. TCRdb itself ran the reads through MiXCR, one entry per CDR3 protein. Here the sample spans around 900,000 distinct CDR3 sequences, 25% to 40% being singletons. This clonotype was found many times. Its antigen is unknown. This TCR derives from a human donor in good health (CMV status not recorded). Some clones in this sample may be carry-over from other donors' samples. Source: cultured CD8+ T cells from PBMCs, taken from culture after CMV antigen stimulation.

This CDR3 is CASSFLGDEAFF. CDR3 DNA sequence: TGTGCCAGCAGTTTCCTCGGAGATGAAGCTTTCTTT. The rearrangement links TRBV6-6 to TRBJ1-1, with unresolved D. The ends were cut back, 4 bases at V and 7 bases at J, with 10 bases in the middle. This CDR3 contains 12 residues. From germline, CDR1 is MNHNY and CDR2 SVGAGI (reference sequence).